This TCR beta chain was retrieved from a study of esophageal squamous cell carcinoma tumors (dated by TCRdb to 2020 to 2023). Regarding the complete study: Principal component analysis with K-means clustering of immunohistochemical values for T-cell and checkpoint markers was used to divide patients into immuno relation high and low groups. The nine to eleven cases yielded approximately 1.5 million total TCRalpha reads and some 1,300,000 total TCRbeta reads, of which roughly 32,000 and 35,000, respectively, were unique. TCR sequencing was performed on ten or so patients, consisting of five randomly selected high immuno relation cases and five background-matched low immuno relation cases. The purpose of the study was to evaluate TCR repertoire diversity and shared TCR repertoires of T cells in the tumor environment of esophageal squamous cell carcinoma. The wider cohort comprised around 50 surgically treated esophageal squamous cell carcinoma patients in Japan, with around 21 high and approximately 32 low immuno relation cases. Overall study outcomes, separate from this receptor: Because TCRalpha and TCRbeta chains were sequenced separately, chain pairing and recognized antigens remained unknown. Total TCR repertoire counts did not differ between groups, but significant repertoire counts were higher in the high immuno relation group. A single dominant TCRalpha VJ recombination with apparently reduced TCRalpha diversity was observed in about 30% of the 10 cases. Because TCRalphabeta repertoire variation was large, shared V|J recombination candidates may have been selected by chance. Some 27 TRAV|TRAJ and about two dozen TRBV|TRBJ combinations, including TRAV13-1|TRAJ22 and TRBV7-9|TRBJ2-7, appeared to be shared among high immuno relation cases. TCR repertoire analysis included only a few cases, and CDR3 clonotype-level investigation was not performed.

The CDR3 goes from the cysteine to the phenylalanine over 17 residues. The retained sequence is limited to the CDR3, 51 bases, with the frame set at the first base. V is reduced by 3 bases and J by 0 bases, leaving a spacing of 14 bases between them. CDR1 and CDR2 are read off the germline V gene as KGHSH and LQKENI. Worth noting for this clonotype: No antigen is known for it. Base qualities are missing; no much larger clone stands one base away.

Patients who received neoadjuvant chemotherapy or who lacked clinical information were excluded from enrollment. All of the TCR-sequenced cases shown were male, and each had a subtotal esophagectomy with 2- or 3-field lymphadenectomy. RNA was isolated from bulk tumor tissue sections using a Qiagen AllPrep kit, and no T-cell sorting was performed. Small sections of surgically resected tumor tissue were kept in RNAlater reagent at -80 degrees C until RNA was extracted. The receptor library was made with 5' RACE. The PCR step used KAPA HiFi along with constant-region primers for TCRalpha or TCRbeta and a P20EA primer, and a nested second PCR with CA2 or CB2 followed. TCR genes were amplified by unbiased adaptor ligation RT-PCR, with reverse transcription by Superscript III and a polyT18-containing BSL-18E primer. Once second-strand synthesis and blunting were done, the P10EA/P20EA adaptor was ligated onto the 5' end of the cDNA, and NotI digestion came next. The first and second PCRs ran approximately 22 cycles of 98°C for 20 s, 65°C for 30 s and 72°C for 1 min. The Nextera XT Index kit v2 Set A was used to index the amplicons, which were then pooled in equimolar amounts and quantified with a Qubit 2.0 Fluorometer. Sequencing used the Illumina MiSeq platform with 2x300 bp paired-end reads. For the original study's pipeline: V and J genes were assigned to reads on the basis of highest identity to IMGT reference sequences using Repertoire Genesis software ver.1.0. The CDR3 region was defined as running from Cys104 to Phe118 plus Gly119 and was then translated, while a unique sequence read was defined by a distinct combination of V, J and CDR3 amino acids. Shared V|J combinations were selected as significant in both a Fisher's exact test in edgeR and a Mann Whitney U test. Repertoire dissimilarity index was computed with the R rdi package after removing singletons and bootstrapping 500 repertoire combinations. The public reads were quality trimmed at Q25 with fastp and then assembled into clones with MiXCR by TCRdb, keeping productive beta chains. Each CDR3 protein appears once, grouped with its most common genes and DNA. TCRdb assigned the V and J calls; the authors' analysis was not used. For this sample there are roughly 5,300 distinct CDR3 sequences; 22% appear just once. Jointly, the top ten make up 30% to 40% of the sample.

The sample taken for sequencing was tumor tissue. This sequence originates from a man between 50 and 80 years old with esophageal squamous cell carcinoma. This receptor chain uses TRBV18 and TRBJ2-2; TRBD2 is possibly the D segment (6 matching bases). The bases are TGTGCCAGCTCACCCCGGGTTTCGGGAGCGAACACCGGGGAGCTGTTTTTT. This codes for CASSPRVSGANTGELFF.